Listed below are T cell receptor beta chains from one sample, sequenced in a study of cytomegalovirus exposure and HLA in healthy donors. Sequencing used immunoSEQ multiplex PCR; TCRdb keeps in-frame clones, though not all of them. The table lists 65,000 to 75,000 clones, 94% of them singletons. Sequencing was done on a sample of PBMCs. The receptors come from a woman aged 18-35 years in good health and CMV-seropositive. CDR3s include the opening cysteine and the closing phenylalanine or tryptophan. The order of the fields is CDR3 protein, CDR3 DNA, J gene, D gene, clone size, V gene. D genes are given only for firm matches. Clone size is shown for a subset of rows, as once, few, many or a class of expanded clone.

CDR3: CASSRAQVQNYGYTF
DNA: TGTGCCAGCAGCCGGGCACAGGTACAGAACTATGGCTACACCTTC
J: TRBJ1-2
D: .
size: .
V: TRBV28

CDR3: CASSHPGTDQETQYF
DNA: TGTGCCAGCAGTCACCCCGGGACAGACCAAGAGACCCAGTACTTC
J: TRBJ2-5
D: TRBD1
size: .
V: TRBV6-5

CDR3: CASRSEGIQETQYF
DNA: TGTGCCAGCAGATCGGAGGGGATACAAGAGACCCAGTACTTC
J: TRBJ2-5
D: .
size: .
V: TRBV28

CDR3: CASSQSGGGDEQYF
DNA: TGCGCCAGCAGCCAGTCAGGGGGAGGCGACGAGCAGTACTTC
J: TRBJ2-7
D: .
size: .
V: TRBV4-1

CDR3: CASSPYRGQNQPQHF
DNA: TGTGCCAGCAGTCCTTACAGGGGGCAGAATCAGCCCCAGCATTTT
J: TRBJ1-5
D: TRBD1
size: .
V: TRBV28

CDR3: CASSLRIARKNEQFF
DNA: TGTGCCAGCAGCTTACGGATAGCGCGTAAAAATGAGCAGTTCTTC
J: TRBJ2-1
D: .
size: .
V: TRBV5-6

CDR3: CASRQLTGGRYEQYF
DNA: TGTGCCAGCAGACAACTCACAGGGGGCCGATACGAGCAGTACTTC
J: TRBJ2-7
D: TRBD1
size: .
V: TRBV25-1

CDR3: CSVGSQNTEAFF
DNA: TGCAGCGTTGGTAGTCAAAACACTGAAGCTTTCTTT
J: TRBJ1-1
D: .
size: .
V: TRBV29-1

CDR3: CASSPGTSGSYEQYF
DNA: TGTGCCAGCTCACCCGGGACTAGCGGCTCCTACGAGCAGTACTTC
J: TRBJ2-7
D: TRBD2
size: .
V: TRBV18

CDR3: CASSLDQWNTEAFF
DNA: TGTGCCAGCAGCTTAGATCAATGGAACACTGAAGCTTTCTTT
J: TRBJ1-1
D: .
size: .
V: TRBV7-2

CDR3: CASRQGPGISYEQYF
DNA: TGTGCCAGCAGGCAAGGGCCGGGAATCTCCTACGAGCAGTACTTC
J: TRBJ2-7
D: .
size: .
V: TRBV7-2

CDR3: CASRTGTSAGELFF
DNA: TGTGCCAGCAGAACCGGGACTAGCGCCGGGGAGCTGTTTTTT
J: TRBJ2-2
D: TRBD2
size: once
V: TRBV9

CDR3: CASSRQDRGANYGYTF
DNA: TGTGCCAGCAGCCGCCAGGACAGGGGAGCAAACTATGGCTACACCTTC
J: TRBJ1-2
D: TRBD1
size: .
V: TRBV5-5

CDR3: CASSGRLAESSYEQYF
DNA: TGTGCCAGCAGCGGCCGACTAGCGGAAAGCTCCTACGAGCAGTACTTC
J: TRBJ2-7
D: TRBD2
size: .
V: TRBV7-9

CDR3: CASSPARGQGDTGELFF
DNA: TGTGCCAGCAGCCCGGCCAGGGGGCAGGGTGACACCGGGGAGCTGTTTTTT
J: TRBJ2-2
D: TRBD1
size: .
V: TRBV7-9